Listed below are T cell receptor beta chains from one sample, sequenced in a study of blood T cells in healthy people across ages. TCRdb re-called the 5' RACE reads with MiXCR, one entry per CDR3 protein. This table has about 1.6 million distinct CDR3 sequences, about 31% appearing once. Specimen: blood. These receptors were obtained from a woman aged 25-40 years in good health. Each CDR3 is given with its conserved first and last residue. D genes are given only for firm matches. Clone size is not always given. Where it is, it says once, few, many or a class for expanded clones.

>.|TRBJ2-3|TRBV6-5|few|16
.
CASSSPDFRSTDTQYF
>TRBD1|TRBJ1-5|TRBV18|.|18
TGTGCCAGCTCACCAACCTCCGGGACAGTGGATAGCAATCGGCCCCAGCATTTT
CASSPTSGTVDSNRPQHF
>.|TRBJ2-7|TRBV20-1|many|12
TGCAGTGCTAGAGATGGAGGGTACGAGCAGTACTTC
CSARDGGYEQYF
>TRBD1|TRBJ2-7|TRBV20-1|.|12
TGCAGTGCTAGGGACAGGGGGCTCGAGCAGTACTTC
CSARDRGLEQYF
>TRBD2|TRBJ2-2|TRBV20-1|.|16
TGCAGTGCTAGAGATCGACTAGCTTTAAACACCGGGGAGCGGTTTTTT
CSARDRLALNTGERFF
>.|TRBJ2-5|TRBV14|few|11
TGTGCCAGCAGCCAAAGCGGGACCCAGTACTTC
CASSQSGTQYF
>.|TRBJ2-1|TRBV7-2|.|13
TGTGCCAGCAGGCCCGACACCTACAGTGAGCAGTTCTTC
CASRPDTYSEQFF
>.|TRBJ2-1|TRBV9|.|11
TGTGCCAGCAGCACCGGACATTTACAGTTCTTC
CASSTGHLQFF
>.|TRBJ2-2|TRBV7-3|few|15
TGTGCCAGCAGCTTAGGCGGGGAGAACACCGGGGAGCTGTTTTTT
CASSLGGENTGELFF
>TRBD1|TRBJ1-4|TRBV27|few|16
TGTGCCAGCAGACCGCATCAGGGGGCGACTAATGAAAAACTGTTTTTT
CASRPHQGATNEKLFF
>.|TRBJ1-5|TRBV6-5|.|15
TGTGCCAGCAGCCCCTCCGCCACGCACAATCAGCCCCAGCATTTT
CASSPSATHNQPQHF
>TRBD1|TRBJ1-1|TRBV27|.|12
TGTACCAGCAGACAGGGTGATACTGAAGCTTTCTTT
CTSRQGDTEAFF
>TRBD2|TRBJ2-1|TRBV4-1|once|17
TGCGCCCGCAGCCCGAACCGTGCGGGAGGGACCTACAATGAGCAGTTCTTC
CARSPNRAGGTYNEQFF
>.|TRBJ1-1|TRBV5-1|.|15
TGCGCCAGCAGCTTGGAGGGGGGCCCCAATACTGAAGCTTTCTTT
CASSLEGGPNTEAFF
>.|TRBJ1-5|TRBV30|.|13
TGTGCCTGGAGGGGTCAGGGAAATCAGCCCCAGCATTTT
CAWRGQGNQPQHF
>TRBD1|TRBJ1-2|TRBV3-1|few|15
TGTGCCAGCAGCCCGACAGGGTCCCTTAACTATGGCTACACCTTC
CASSPTGSLNYGYTF
>.|TRBJ2-7|TRBV29-1|many|11
TGCAGCGTTGAAGGGACCTACGAGCAGTACTTC
CSVEGTYEQYF
>.|TRBJ2-5|TRBV3-1|.|13
TGTGCCAGCAGCCGACTAGATAGAGAGACCCAGTACTTC
CASSRLDRETQYF
>TRBD1|TRBJ1-1|TRBV25-1|.|14
TGTGCCAGCAGTGAGGGACAGGGGGGAACTGAAGCTTTCTTT
CASSEGQGGTEAFF
>TRBD1|TRBJ2-7|TRBV10-1|.|18
TGCGCCAGCAGAAGAGAGAGAATCTATGGGACAGGGTTCTACGAGCAGTACTTC
CASRRERIYGTGFYEQYF
>.|TRBJ2-2|TRBV4-2|few|14
TGTGCCAGCACCCGGGACGTCAACACCGGGGAGCTGTTTTTT
CASTRDVNTGELFF
>TRBD2|TRBJ2-5|TRBV5-1|.|16
TGCGCCAGCAGCGTAGGTAGCGGGAGTAGAGGAGAGACCCAGTACTTC
CASSVGSGSRGETQYF
>.|TRBJ2-7|TRBV3-1|.|12
TGTGCCAGCAGCCAGGCCTTTTACGAGCAGTACTTC
CASSQAFYEQYF
>.|TRBJ1-4|TRBV7-9|few|19
.
CASSNRDGFRGRFNEKLFF
>.|TRBJ1-2|TRBV4-2|few|13
TGTGCCAGCAGCCAAGATTTCCTTACTGGCTACACCTTC
CASSQDFLTGYTF
>TRBD2|TRBJ2-1|TRBV19|.|13
TGTGCCAGTTCGGCTAGCGGGGGAGGTGAGCAGTTCTTC
CASSASGGGEQFF
>.|TRBJ2-1|TRBV7-3|few|14
TGTGCCAGCAGCCACATACGGCAGGACAATGAGCAGTTCTTC
CASSHIRQDNEQFF
>.|TRBJ1-4|TRBV25-1|many|14
TGTGCCAGCAGTGAATCAGGGAGCGGTGAAAAACTGTTTTTT
CASSESGSGEKLFF